Below are 23 T cell receptor delta chains sequenced from a single sample in a study of γδ T cells in repeated Plasmodium falciparum infection. TCRdb processed the multiplex PCR reads again with the CATT caller. The sample carries approximately 90,000 delta-chain clones, 0.8% to 1% recorded once. Gammadelta T cells were flow-sorted from PBMC into Vgamma9/Vdelta2+ and Vdelta2-negative populations for bulk analysis. The sample comprised gamma-delta T cells from blood. The receptors stem from a pool of human donors (malaria-infected and uninfected, not separated).

This clone appeared a few times. A far larger clone lies a single base away; this is likely a read error. At the DNA level, this CDR3 is encoded by other sequences in the same sample as well. The chain combines TRDV2 with TRDJ2, with 9 bases lining up with TRDD3. The J gene is absent in TCRdb and was assigned here via DNA matching to germline. With V trimmed by 0 bases and J by 6 bases, 16 bases remained unmatched. The CDR3 has 19 amino acids. Germline V CDR1 and CDR2: GEAIGNYY, EKD. The CDR3 sequence: CACDTVGSWGITPAAQLFF. The CDR3 coding sequence is TGTGCCTGTGACACCGTGGGGTCTTGGGGGATAACCCCGGCAGCACAACTCTTCTTT.

The sample holds many counts of this clone. Sequence at one end of the junction differs from germline and may be a read error. The same CDR3 also results from other DNA sequences found in this sample. CDR3 sequence: CALQFLRPGVQGFNTDKLIF. The DNA of the CDR3 is TGTGCTCTACAATTCCTACGCCCTGGGGTCCAGGGGTTTAACACAGATAAACTCATCTTT. The chain has TRDV1 and TRDJ1; D might be TRDD2 (7 bases). The germline V gene has CDR1 TSWWSYY and CDR2 QGS. The CDR3 is 20 residues long.

About this clone: TCRdb's protein, taken from a much larger clone, differs from this DNA's translation at residue 7, likely owing to a read error; the protein displayed comes from the DNA. The chain employs TRDV1 and TRDJ1; the D gene could be TRDD2 or TRDD3 (6 bases each). The germline gives CDR1 TSWWSYY, CDR2 QGS. V dropped 3 bases and J dropped 0 bases, with 29 bases sitting between them. The CDR3 consists of 21 residues. The CDR3 DNA reads as TGTGCTCTTGGGGAGGGGGTCTTCCTGCGAACCTGGGGCTTCAACACCGATAAACTCATCTTT. Translation gives CALGEGVFLRTWGFNTDKLIF.

There are a few counts of this clone. A read error is likely here: a far larger clone is one base away. Different DNA sequences within this sample yield the same CDR3. The rearrangement links TRDV2 to TRDJ1, with 7 bases matching TRDD3. TCRdb is silent on the J gene; assignment here came from matching the DNA to germline. Germline V gene sequence: CDR1 GEAIGNYY, CDR2 EKD. The CDR3 is 15 residues long. Unmatched junction bases numbered 8, after V lost 1 base and J lost 4 bases. The CDR3 DNA is TGTGCCTGTGACACTGTTGGGGATAGAAGCGATAAACTCATCTTT. Translating gives CACDTVGDRSDKLIF.

The table lists this clone with a few counts. This DNA's translation and the protein TCRdb lists, from a much larger clone, do not match at residue 3, likely due to a read error; the protein shown is translated from the DNA. This rearrangement joins TRAV36/DV7 to TRDJ1; unclear D gene. The V gene's germline CDR1 is VTNFRS and CDR2 LTSSGIE (reference sequence). The CDR3 covers 12 residues. V was cut by 6 bases and J by 1 base, with 10 bases left in between. The CDR3 reads CAAVTTTDKLIF. The CDR3 DNA follows: TGTGCTGCGGTGACGACCACCGATAAACTCATCTTT. The full variable domain, completed using reference TRAV36/DV7 and TRDJ1, is EDKVVQSPLSLVVHEGDTVTLNCSYEVTNFRSLLWYKQEKKAPTFLFMLTSSGIEKKSGRLSSILDKKELSSILNITATQTGDSAIYLCAAVTTTDKLIFGKGTRVTVEP.

This clone was found a few times. The protein TCRdb lists belongs to a much larger clone and differs from this DNA's translation at residue 8, which points to a read error; the protein shown is made from the DNA. This chain uses TRDV1 with TRDJ1; D uncertain. This CDR3 comprises 20 residues. Germline V gene data show CDR1 as TSWWSYY and CDR2 as QGS. The V end was cut by 1 base, the J end by 2 bases, with 26 bases between. DNA for the CDR3: TGTGCTCTTGGGGAACCCCTCTGCGGTGTGGAACCGTTTTGGACCGATAAACTCATCTTT. Translating gives CALGEPLCGVEPFWTDKLIF.

A few counts support this clone. The protein in TCRdb stems from a much larger clone and differs at residue 15 from this DNA's translation, likely a read error; here the protein is translated from the DNA. The chain combines TRDV1 with TRDJ1; weak D call: TRDD3 (5 bases). The CDR3 length is 19 residues. Germline-derived CDR1 and CDR2 are TSWWSYY and QGS. CDR3 DNA sequence: TGTGCTCTTGGGGAAACGTGGGGTCCCTCAGGGAAGTACACCGAGAAACTCATCTTT. This codes for CALGETWGPSGKYTEKLIF.

Only a few counts were recorded for this clone. A far larger clone is just one base off, so this is likely a read error. Other nucleotide sequences in the sample specify the same CDR3. The CDR3 DNA sequence: TGTGCCTGTGACCTTCCAACGTATCGACTGGGGGGAAAGTACACCGATAAACTCATCTTT. It codes for CACDLPTYRLGGKYTDKLIF. V gene TRDV2 combines with J gene TRDJ1, with TRDD3 identical over 8 bases. V lost 3 bases and J lost 0; bases outside the gene matches: 20. CDR3 size: 20 residues. From germline, CDR1 is GEAIGNYY and CDR2 EKD.

This clone turned up a few times. This likely reflects a read error, since a far larger clone is one base away. This sample also contains other DNA sequences that code for the same CDR3. J is TRDJ1 and V is TRDV1; D gene unclear. The CDR3 is 14 residues long. V dropped 0 bases and J dropped 5 bases, with 10 bases sitting between them. Germline V gene data show CDR1 as TSWWSYY and CDR2 as QGS. The CDR3 sequence is CALGELDRRDKLIF. CDR3 DNA sequence: TGTGCTCTTGGGGAACTAGATAGGAGAGATAAACTCATCTTT.

Turning to this clone: TCRdb lists the protein of a much larger clone for this DNA, which differs at residue 16, so this is likely a read error; the protein given here is translated from the DNA itself. The J gene has no call, while the V gene is TRDV2; the table calls TRDD3, which could not be checked here. Germline V gene lookup returns CDR1 GEAIGNYY and CDR2 EKD. The CDR3 runs 18 residues. In DNA, the CDR3 is TGTGCCTGTGACACCGGGCTACTGGGGGATACCCACACCGATAAACCCATCTTT. Amino acid sequence: CACDTGLLGDTHTDKPIF.

Sample share makes this clone medium-sized. The same CDR3 can be traced to other DNA sequences in this sample. The rearrangement links TRDV1 to TRDJ1; the match to TRDD3 covers 10 bases. This CDR3 is built from 20 residues. Unmatched junction bases numbered 15, after V lost 2 bases and J lost 0 bases. The V gene's germline CDR1 is TSWWSYY and CDR2 QGS. CDR3 DNA: TGTGCTCTTGGGGAAGGTTCCGCGTGGGGGATACAGGCTTACACCGATAAACTCATCTTT. Its translation: CALGEGSAWGIQAYTDKLIF.

As regards this clone: This likely reflects a read error, since a far larger clone is one base away. Other DNA sequences within the sample encode an identical CDR3. The V gene was identified as TRDV3, while no J gene was called; the table's D call of TRDD3 was not tested on the DNA. The CDR3 has 22 amino acids. Per the germline V gene, CDR1 is TVYSNPD and CDR2 is GDNSRS (reference sequence). CDR3 DNA: TGTGCCTTTCGAACCCGGTCAGTAGGGAGATTGGGGTACGATCGATTGACAGCACAGCTCTTCTTT. This translates into CAFRTRSVGRLGYDRLTAQLFF.

This clone was seen a handful of times. The protein held in TCRdb is that of a much larger clone and does not match this DNA's translation at residue 12, likely because of a read error; the protein shown is translated from the DNA. The gene calls are TRDV2 and TRDJ1; TRDD3 might be the D (6 bases). TCRdb supplies no J gene; here it was assigned by aligning the nucleotide sequence to germline. The CDR3 runs to 15 residues. Germline loops: CDR1 GEAIGNYY, CDR2 EKD. CDR3 residues: CACDSLGGYTDELIF. CDR3 coding DNA: TGTGCCTGTGACAGCTTGGGGGGCTACACCGATGAACTCATCTTT.

This clone was seen a few times. TCRdb's entry gives the protein of a much larger clone, which mismatches this DNA's translation at residues 22 and 23, likely from a read error; the protein reported here is translated from the DNA. This sequence joins TRDV1 and TRDJ1; 11 bases are shared with TRDD3. Unmatched junction bases numbered 53, after V lost 5 bases and J lost 0 bases. The length of the CDR3 is 32 residues. Germline-derived CDR1 and CDR2 are TSWWSYY and QGS. CDR3 in DNA: TGTGCTCTTGGGACTCCAATACCCGGCCACTCCCGCACTACCCACTCCCGAGACTGGGGGATAACCCCGATTCGTTACACCGATAAACTCATCTTT. This gives the protein CALGTPIPGHSRTTHSRDWGITPIRYTDKLIF.

On this clone: This probably arose from a read error, given a far larger clone one base away. This same CDR3 is encoded by further DNA sequences in the sample. The gene calls are TRDV2 and TRDJ3, with TRDD3 as a possible D gene (5 bases). TCRdb is silent on the J gene; assignment here came from matching the DNA to germline. V lost 3 bases and J lost 0, with 23 bases in between. Looked up from germline, CDR1 is GEAIGNYY and CDR2 is EKD. This CDR3 has 21 amino acids. The CDR3 DNA is TGTGCCTGTGACTCGTCCTGTACTGGAGGATTGGTCTCCTGGGACACCCGACAGATGTTTTTC. Protein sequence: CACDSSCTGGLVSWDTRQMFF.

To note about this clone: A far more abundant clone sits one base away, making this likely a read error. Distinct nucleotide sequences in the sample also encode this CDR3. No call exists for the J gene, whereas the V gene is TRDV2; the DNA was not compared with TRDD3, the D call given in the table. Germline CDR1 GEAIGNYY, CDR2 EKD. This CDR3 has 16 residues. CDR3 amino acids: CACDTGLGDNTDKLIF. CDR3 bases: TGTGCCTGTGACACCGGACTGGGGGATAACACCGATAAGCTCATCTTT.

This clone was recorded at least ten times. This is likely an artifact of a read error, given a far larger clone one base away. Within the sample, other DNA sequences also encode this same CDR3. The rearrangement uses TRDV2 and TRDJ1; D is uncertain. Germline CDR1 reads GEAIGNYY; CDR2 reads EKD. The CDR3 contains 15 residues. CDR3 coding DNA: TGTGCCTGCGACACCGTTGGACAGTACACCGATAAACTCATCTTT. It codes for CACDTVGQYTDKLIF.

This clone was counted many times. TCRdb has a much larger clone's protein, which differs at residue 11 from the translation of this DNA, likely because of a read error; what is shown is the protein translated from the DNA. This chain uses TRAV36/DV7 with TRDJ1; 11 positions match TRDD3. The CDR3 spans 12 residues. The germline V gene has CDR1 VTNFRS and CDR2 LTSSGIE (reference sequence). The CDR3 nucleotides read TGTGCTGTGCTGTACTGGGGGATAAAACTCACCTTT. Its protein product is CAVLYWGIKLTF.

Concerning this clone itself: TCRdb's protein for this DNA is that of a much larger clone and differs from the translation at residue 6, likely a read error; the protein shown is the DNA translation. V gene TRDV2 combines with J gene TRDJ1, with 12 nucleotides matching TRDD3. The J gene comes from matching the DNA to germline here; TCRdb lacks it. The CDR3 sequence is 16 residues long. Looked up from germline, CDR1 is GEAIGNYY and CDR2 is EKD. Trimming took 5 bases from V and 3 from J; bases not matched to a gene: 9. For the CDR3, the DNA is TGTGCCTGTGTCCGTGCTGGGGGATACGCCTCCGATAAACTCATCTTT. It encodes CACVRAGGYASDKLIF.

The sample holds many counts of this clone. The DNA translation disagrees with the TCRdb protein at residue 12, so the protein in this description comes from the DNA. The chain employs TRDV1 and TRDJ1; D may be TRDD3 (5 bases). TCRdb leaves out the J gene; it was filled in here by matching the DNA to germline. CDR1 is TSWWSYY and CDR2 is QGS in the germline V gene. The CDR3 spans 19 residues. V was clipped by 5 bases and J by 0 bases, with 25 bases between them. The CDR3 nucleotides are TGTGCTCTTGGGCTATACGGTAAATGGCGTTGGACCTACACCGATAAACTCATCTTT. This codes for CALGLYGKWRWTYTDKLIF.

Details on this clone: TCRdb has a much larger clone's protein, which differs at residue 12 from the translation of this DNA, likely because of a read error; what is shown is the protein translated from the DNA. This sequence joins TRDV2 and TRDJ1; possible D gene TRDD2, 9 bases. The germline CDR1 and CDR2 sequences are GEAIGNYY and EKD. This CDR3 has 25 amino acids. Trimming removed 2 bases from V and 2 bases from J, with 44 bases in between. The CDR3 region is CACDNRNTFLLASRRGIEWTDKLIF. CDR3 DNA: TGTGCCTGTGACAACAGGAACACCTTCCTACTAGCGTCCCGGCGGGGGATAGAGTGGACCGATAAACTCATCTTT.

This clone has a handful of counts. A far larger clone differs by one base, so this is likely a read error. The sample has other DNA sequences that encode this CDR3 too. The chain combines TRDV1 with TRDJ1; TRDD3 matches 9 bases. TCRdb leaves out the J gene; it was filled in here by matching the DNA to germline. The V and J ends lost 2 bases and 0 bases, in that order; junction bases with no gene match: 13. The CDR3 loop spans 19 amino acids. Germline V gives CDR1 TSWWSYY, CDR2 QGS. CDR3 loop: CALGEKRKGYWGNTDKLIF. In nucleotides, the CDR3 is TGTGCTCTTGGGGAAAAAAGGAAGGGTTACTGGGGGAACACCGATAAACTCATCTTT.

This clone was counted only a few times. TCRdb's protein, taken from a much larger clone, differs from this DNA's translation at residue 13, likely owing to a read error; the protein displayed comes from the DNA. The V and J genes are TRDV1 and TRDJ1, with TRDD3 identical over 10 bases. CDR3 size: 18 residues. In germline, CDR1 is TSWWSYY, CDR2 QGS. The V gene end was trimmed by 1 base and the J gene end by 2 bases; junction bases not matched to a gene: 10. The CDR3 loop is CALGEHPGWGIVTDKLIF. The CDR3 coding sequence is TGTGCTCTTGGGGAACATCCGGGCTGGGGGATAGTAACCGATAAACTCATCTTT.